Below, 30 T cell receptor beta chains from the same sample are listed, as sequenced in a study of cytomegalovirus exposure and HLA in healthy donors. In the PCR, 60 Vbeta and 13 Jbeta primers were used. The method was immunoSEQ multiplex PCR; TCRdb's version includes in-frame clones alone and lacks a portion of them. The sample holds fewer than 130,000 clones, less than 85% seen once. Sequenced sample: PBMCs. The receptors here all came from a man aged 30 to 45 in good health and CMV-seropositive.

This chain uses TRBV5-4 with TRBJ1-6, with D unresolved. V lost 5 bases and J lost 7, with 13 bases in between. Germline CDR1 and CDR2: SGHNT and YYREEE (reference sequence). The CDR3 loop spans 14 amino acids. This chain's CDR3 is CASSRERLNSPLHF. The DNA of the CDR3 is TGTGCCAGCAGTCGCGAGAGGCTAAATTCACCCCTCCACTTT.

The J gene is TRBJ2-3, the V gene TRBV14; D may be TRBD2 (5 bases). The CDR3 extends over 12 amino acids. Trimming pared 4 bases from V and 8 bases from J, leaving 10 bases between. The germline CDR1 and CDR2 sequences are SGHDN and FVKESK. This CDR3 is CASSPGFGTQYF. The CDR3 bases are TGTGCCAGCAGCCCGGGGTTTGGTACGCAGTATTTT.

This chain joins TRBV4-3 and TRBJ2-3, with 8 positions matching TRBD2. Trimming at V came to 4 bases and at J to 6 bases, leaving 12 bases not matched to a gene. Germline loops: CDR1 LGHNA, CDR2 YSLEER. This CDR3 is 16 amino acids long. CDR3 in amino acids: CASSPGGRLVSDTQYF. The CDR3 DNA reads as TGCGCCAGCAGCCCGGGGGGGCGACTAGTTTCGGATACGCAGTATTTT.

On this clone itself: This CDR3 is also generated by other DNA sequences in the sample. The DNA for the CDR3 is TGTGCCAGCAGTCTCGATTTCAAGCCCGGTCAGCCCCAGCATTTT. Protein sequence: CASSLDFKPGQPQHF. This chain joins TRBV6-1 and TRBJ1-5; D remains unclear. V lost 5 bases to trimming and J lost 6 bases, with 17 bases between them. CDR1 is MNHNS and CDR2 is SASEGT in the germline V gene. The length of the CDR3 is 15 residues.

V gene TRBV6-1 combines with J gene TRBJ2-7; tentative D call: TRBD1 (6 bases). From germline, CDR1 is MNHNS and CDR2 SASEGT. Between the trimmed V and J ends, which lost 6 bases and 3 bases, there was a span of 18 bases. This CDR3 is built from 15 residues. The CDR3 region has the DNA TGTGCCAGCAGGATCCGGGACACCTCAGGCTACGAGCAGTACTTC. As protein: CASRIRDTSGYEQYF.

This clone has just a few counts. An end of the junction does not agree with germline; a read error may underlie this. The chain couples TRBV7-2 to TRBJ2-6, with TRBD1 matching over 7 bases. The CDR3 has 13 amino acids. The V gene's germline CDR1 is SGHTA and CDR2 FQGNSA. The CDR3 DNA reads as TGTGCCAGCAGGCCCGGGACAGCCAACGGCCTGACTTTC. This gives the protein CASRPGTANGLTF. The whole variable domain, remainder taken from reference TRBV7-2 and TRBJ2-6, is GAGVSQSPSNKVTEKGKDVELRCDPISGHTALYWYRQSLGQGLEFLIYFQGNSAPDKSGLPSDRFSAERTGGSVSTLTIQRTQQEDSAVYLCASRPGTANGLTFGAGSRLTVL.

The chain combines TRBV18 with TRBJ2-1; 14 bases match TRBD2. The CDR3 spans 16 residues. V gave up 2 bases and J gave up 4 bases; unmatched junction bases: 1. Per germline, CDR1 KGHSH and CDR2 LQKENI. In nucleotides, the CDR3 is TGTGCCAGCTCACCAAGACTAGCGGGGGGGTACAATGAGCAGTTCTTC. Translated, it gives CASSPRLAGGYNEQFF.

The chain recombines TRBV6-1 with TRBJ2-1; no firm D call. In germline, CDR1 is MNHNS, CDR2 SASEGT. V was clipped by 4 bases and J by 13 bases, with 23 bases between them. There are 15 residues in the CDR3. This chain's CDR3 is CASSGTLGSPGEQFF. CDR3 DNA: TGTGCCAGCAGTGGAACCCTTGGTTCCCCCGGAGAACAGTTCTTC.

The chain has TRBV30 and TRBJ2-3; 10 bases align to TRBD2. CDR1 and CDR2 from the germline V gene are GTSNPN and SVGIG (reference sequence). V was pared by 7 bases and J by 4 bases, with 8 bases of the junction left unmatched. The CDR3 consists of 14 residues. CDR3 region: CASNLAGGSDTQYF. CDR3 nucleotide sequence: TGTGCCTCTAACTTAGCGGGGGGTTCAGATACGCAGTATTTT.

This rearrangement joins TRBV27 to TRBJ2-5; TRBD1 aligns across 11 bases. Germline CDR1 MNHEY, CDR2 SMNVEV (reference sequence). The CDR3 covers 14 residues. The trim removed 6 bases at V and 5 bases at J, leaving 5 bases unmatched. The CDR3 sequence is CASRWTGGEETQYF. CDR3 nucleotides: TGTGCCAGCAGGTGGACAGGGGGCGAGGAGACCCAGTACTTC.

This sequence joins TRBV19 and TRBJ2-3, with TRBD1 matching over 10 bases. V lost 8 bases, J lost 0 bases, and 5 bases stayed unmatched. The germline CDR1 and CDR2 sequences are LNHDA and SQIVND (reference sequence). The CDR3 is 15 residues long. CDR3 residues: CASCDRGLSTDTQYF. The DNA for the CDR3 is TGTGCCAGTTGCGACAGGGGGCTAAGCACAGATACGCAGTATTTT.

The table lists this clone with a few counts. CDR3 residues: CASSPGTGHGNTIYF. Written as DNA, the CDR3 is TGTGCCAGCTCACCAGGGACAGGGCATGGAAACACCATATATTTT. The V gene is TRBV18, the J gene TRBJ1-3; 9 bases fit TRBD1. The CDR3 covers 15 residues. Trimming cost V 2 bases and J 3 bases; bases outside gene matches: 2. Germline V CDR1 and CDR2: KGHSH, LQKENI.

This clone was observed a single time. J is TRBJ2-5 and V is TRBV5-8, with 9 nucleotides matching TRBD2. V dropped 5 bases and J dropped 2; count of bases not matched to a gene: 7. Germline V CDR1 and CDR2: SGHTS, YDEGEE. There are 15 residues in the CDR3. CDR3 sequence: CASSRIAGAQETQYF. In nucleotides, the CDR3 is TGTGCCAGCAGTAGAATAGCGGGGGCACAAGAGACCCAGTACTTC.

In DNA form, the CDR3 reads TGCGCCAGCAGCCAAGGATCAGTTAACTATGGCTACACCTTC. Amino acid sequence: CASSQGSVNYGYTF. The J gene is TRBJ1-2, the V gene TRBV4-1; D is ambiguous. This CDR3 contains 14 residues. The germline V gene encodes CDR1 MGHRA and CDR2 YSYEKL. The V gene lost 1 base and the J gene lost 1 base, with 7 bases spanning the gap.

The J gene is TRBJ2-1, the V gene TRBV27; D perhaps matches TRBD1 (6 bases). The length of the CDR3 is 16 residues. V gave up 6 bases and J gave up 0 bases, with 15 bases separating them. Germline V lookup: CDR1 MNHEY, CDR2 SMNVEV (reference sequence). The CDR3 sequence: CASSLRTGSSYNEQFF. In DNA, the CDR3 is TGTGCCAGCAGCCTAAGAACAGGGAGCTCCTACAATGAGCAGTTCTTC.

V and J are TRBV6-5 and TRBJ1-1; D is perhaps TRBD1 (6 bases). Germline V gives CDR1 MNHEY, CDR2 SVGAGI. With 5 bases removed from V and 3 bases from J, the gap between germline ends came to 16 bases. The CDR3 runs to 15 residues. The CDR3, as DNA: TGTGCCAGCAGTCTACTACAGGGTCTGGACACTGAAGCTTTCTTT. It codes for CASSLLQGLDTEAFF.

The chain is built from TRBV29-1 and TRBJ2-2; the D gene is possibly TRBD2 (6 bases). CDR1 is SQVTM, CDR2 ANQGSEA, per germline. The CDR3 runs to 12 residues. V was shortened by 5 bases and J by 4 bases, with 8 bases between the two germline ends. The CDR3 DNA is TGCAGCGTTACGGAGGGCACCGGGGAGCTGTTTTTT. Protein product: CSVTEGTGELFF.

The chain links TRBV10-3 to TRBJ2-7, with a weak D call TRBD1 (6 bases). The germline CDR1 and CDR2 sequences are ENHRY and SYGVKD. The length of the CDR3 is 13 residues. Deletions cut 3 bases from V and 3 bases from J, with 9 bases between. The CDR3 spells CAISDPDSYEQYF. For the CDR3, the DNA is TGTGCCATCAGTGATCCGGACAGCTACGAGCAGTACTTC.

This rearrangement joins TRBV7-2 to TRBJ2-7; D may be TRBD2 (6 bases). The CDR3 consists of 15 residues. Trimming left V 5 bases short and J 3 bases short, with 17 bases between. The V gene's germline CDR1 is SGHTA and CDR2 FQGNSA. The CDR3 nucleotides read TGTGCCAGCAGCGCGGGACCGGTGAACGGCTACGAGCAGTACTTC. Amino acids: CASSAGPVNGYEQYF.

V and J are TRBV15 and TRBJ1-5; 10 nucleotides match TRBD1. V shed 0 bases, J shed 5 bases, and the junction held 1 base outside the gene matches. This CDR3 has 15 residues. Germline V gene data show CDR1 as LNHNV and CDR2 as YYDKDF (reference sequence). DNA for the CDR3: TGTGCCACCAGCAGAGATGACAGGGGGCATCAGCCCCAGCATTTT. Translation: CATSRDDRGHQPQHF.

The chain couples TRBV2 to TRBJ2-3; 8 bases are a match to TRBD2. Losses at the gene ends were 5 bases for V and 0 bases for J; bases not matched to a gene: 4. Germline V gives CDR1 SNHLY, CDR2 FYNNEI. The CDR3 contains 15 residues. CDR3 bases: TGTGCCAGCAGTAGTCAGCGGGAGAGCACAGATACGCAGTATTTT. This encodes CASSSQRESTDTQYF.

The chain is built from TRBV27 and TRBJ1-5; D is unresolved. CDR1 MNHEY and CDR2 SMNVEV come from the germline V gene (reference sequence). The CDR3 covers 16 residues. V lost 3 bases and J 2 bases, leaving 14 bases between the germline ends. The DNA for the CDR3 is TGTGCCAGCAGTTTTCTGGGGAGCTTTGGCAATCAGCCCCAGCATTTT. As protein: CASSFLGSFGNQPQHF.

The V gene is TRBV30, the J gene TRBJ1-5; D uncertain. The CDR3 extends over 15 amino acids. The V end was cut by 0 bases, the J end by 3 bases, with 12 bases between. Germline CDR1 and CDR2: GTSNPN and SVGIG (reference sequence). This CDR3 is CAWSVPGRDNQPQHF. The CDR3 nucleotides are TGTGCCTGGAGTGTACCCGGACGGGACAATCAGCCCCAGCATTTT.

The rearrangement joins TRBV28 to TRBJ1-5; D ambiguous. Between the trimmed V and J ends, which lost 2 bases and 3 bases, there was a span of 8 bases. Germline values: CDR1 MDHEN, CDR2 SYDVKM. CDR3 length equals 14 residues. CDR3 in amino acids: CASSLEGINQPQHF. CDR3 nucleotide sequence: TGTGCCAGCAGTTTAGAGGGTATCAATCAGCCCCAGCATTTT.

CDR3 loop: CASSYIGGYSNQPQHF. Here the CDR3 DNA reads TGTGCCAGCAGTTACATCGGAGGGTATAGCAATCAGCCCCAGCATTTT. This chain joins TRBV6-6 and TRBJ1-5; D uncertain. The CDR3 spans 16 residues. CDR1 is MNHNY and CDR2 is SVGAGI in the germline V gene (reference sequence). Trimming left V 2 bases short and J 0 bases short, with 11 bases between.

The J gene is TRBJ1-3, the V gene TRBV19; D is unresolved. V was trimmed by 7 bases and J by 2 bases, leaving 9 bases between them. Looked up from germline, CDR1 is LNHDA and CDR2 is SQIVND (reference sequence). The CDR3 is 13 amino acids. CDR3 nucleotides: TGTGCCAGTAACCCGGGAACTGGAAACACCATATATTTT. Translated: CASNPGTGNTIYF.

This clone occurred a few times. V is TRBV29-1 and J is TRBJ1-1, with D maybe TRBD1 (6 bases). This CDR3 is built from 13 residues. V was clipped by 4 bases and J by 1 base, with 10 bases between them. Germline CDR1 reads SQVTM; CDR2 reads ANQGSEA. CDR3 residues: CSVVGQPNTEAFF. In DNA, the CDR3 is TGCAGCGTTGTAGGACAGCCGAACACTGAAGCTTTCTTT. Full variable domain (missing parts from reference TRBV29-1 and TRBJ1-1): SAVISQKPSRDICQRGTSLTIQCQVDSQVTMMFWYRQQPGQSLTLIATANQGSEATYESGFVIDKFPISRPNLTFSTLTVSNMSPEDSSIYLCSVVGQPNTEAFFGQGTRLTVV.

This chain connects TRBV11-3 to TRBJ2-3, with D possibly matching TRBD2 (5 bases). With 5 bases removed from V and 1 base from J, the gap between germline ends came to 10 bases. Looked up from germline, CDR1 is SGHNT and CDR2 is YENEEA. The CDR3 runs to 14 residues. The CDR3 is CASSRGRGTDTQYF. The DNA of the CDR3 is TGTGCCAGCAGCCGAGGGCGGGGCACAGATACGCAGTATTTT. The variable domain in full, with the rest retrieved from reference TRBV11-3 and TRBJ2-3, is EAGVVQSPRYKIIEKKQPVAFWCNPISGHNTLYWYLQNLGQGPELLIRYENEEAVDDSQLPKDRFSAERLKGVDSTLKIQPAELGDSAVYLCASSRGRGTDTQYFGPGTRLTVL.

J is TRBJ2-3 and V is TRBV19, with D possibly matching TRBD2 (7 bases). The germline V gene encodes CDR1 LNHDA and CDR2 SQIVND (reference sequence). Trimming removed 1 base from V and 1 base from J, with 15 bases in between. The CDR3 loop spans 17 amino acids. The CDR3 nucleotides read TGTGCCAGTAGTATAGGGCCCCCGGGGGGCCGCACAGATACGCAGTATTTT. Amino acid sequence: CASSIGPPGGRTDTQYF. Complete variable domain (other parts from reference TRBV19 and TRBJ2-3): DGGITQSPKYLFRKEGQNVTLSCEQNLNHDAMYWYRQDPGQGLRLIYYSQIVNDFQKGDIAEGYSVSREKKESFPLTVTSAQKNPTAFYLCASSIGPPGGRTDTQYFGPGTRLTVL.

The chain is built from TRBV7-9 and TRBJ1-1; 9 bases agree with TRBD1. V lost 3 bases, J lost 7 bases, and 0 bases stayed unmatched. Germline V gene data show CDR1 as SEHNR and CDR2 as FQNEAQ (reference sequence). The CDR3 sequence is 12 residues long. The CDR3 coding sequence is TGTGCCAGCAGCTTGGGACAGGGTGAAGCTTTCTTT. This sequence encodes CASSLGQGEAFF.